This T cell receptor (beta chain) was sequenced in a study of T cell responses to AZD1222 COVID-19 vaccine. Study-wide results and limits: Repertoire sampling happened only post peak T cell response.

With respect to this clone: Antigen: not known.

The protocol was immunoSEQ multiplex PCR, while the TCRdb copy is restricted to in-frame clones and leaves out a portion. This repertoire shows 4,000 to 5,000 clones, around 91% found once; its top ten account for 5% to 5.5%. The CDR3 loop spans 19 amino acids. Germline V CDR1 and CDR2: MNHNS, SASEGT. After removal of 4 bases from V and 0 bases from J, the junction contained 9 bases not matched to a gene. The chain has TRBV6-1 and TRBJ2-4, with TRBD2 matching over 13 bases. This receptor was taken from an adult who received the AZD1222 COVID-19 vaccine. Specimen: peripheral blood, collected 28 days after the second AZD1222 dose. The CDR3 spells CASSVGLAGAQVAKNIQYF. CDR3 coding DNA: TGTGCCAGCAGTGTCGGACTAGCGGGGGCCCAAGTAGCCAAAAACATTCAGTACTTC.